The 30 T cell receptor beta chains below come from one sample, sequenced in a study of blood T cell repertoires in COVID-19. Assay: immunoSEQ multiplex PCR; the TCRdb copy retains only in-frame clones and omits some. The sample consists of 35,000 to 50,000 clones, 60% to 85% of them appearing once. Sequenced input: peripheral blood. These receptors originate from a man aged 70-80 years with active or convalescent COVID-19.

This sequence joins TRBV19 and TRBJ2-7; a possible D gene is TRBD1 (6 bases). With 4 bases removed from V and 2 bases from J, the gap between germline ends came to 9 bases. The germline V gene has CDR1 LNHDA and CDR2 SQIVND (reference sequence). The CDR3 has 13 amino acids. The CDR3, as DNA: TGTGCCAGTAGTACAACAGGGACCTACGAGCAGTACTTC. Protein sequence: CASSTTGTYEQYF.

V and J are TRBV11-3 and TRBJ1-6; 11 bases are shared with TRBD1. This CDR3 has 17 amino acids. Trimming at V came to 5 bases and at J to 8 bases, leaving 11 bases not matched to a gene. CDR1 is SGHNT, CDR2 YENEEA, per germline. For the CDR3, the DNA is TGTGCCAGCAGCGCGACCCTGGACAGGGGGCTAGATTCACCCCTCCACTTT. It encodes CASSATLDRGLDSPLHF.

The chain combines TRBV6-1 with TRBJ2-5; 8 bases match TRBD2. CDR3 length: 14 residues. Germline CDR1 is MNHNS and CDR2 is SASEGT. V was clipped by 3 bases and J by 5 bases; unmatched bases: 5. The CDR3 here is CASSDRGGWETQYF. CDR3 sequence (DNA): TGTGCCAGCAGTGATCGGGGGGGCTGGGAGACCCAGTACTTC.

V usage is TRBV2 and J usage is TRBJ1-1, with TRBD1 matching over 8 bases. The trim removed 5 bases at V and 8 bases at J, leaving 4 bases unmatched. This CDR3 contains 12 residues. Per germline, CDR1 SNHLY and CDR2 FYNNEI. The CDR3: CASSRDRREAFF. The CDR3 DNA reads TGTGCCAGCAGTCGGGACAGGAGGGAAGCTTTCTTT. Full variable domain (missing parts from reference TRBV2 and TRBJ1-1): EPEVTQTPSHQVTQMGQEVILRCVPISNHLYFYWYRQILGQKVEFLVSFYNNEISEKSEIFDDQFSVERPDGSNFTLKIRSTKLEDSAMYFCASSRDRREAFFGQGTRLTVV.

J is TRBJ2-5 and V is TRBV5-1; a weak D match, TRBD1 (5 bases). V was pared by 2 bases and J by 1 base, with 9 bases between. There are 14 residues in the CDR3. CDR1 is SGHRS, CDR2 YFSETQ, per germline. CDR3 region: CASSFQGRQETQYF. CDR3 nucleotide sequence: TGCGCCAGCAGCTTCCAGGGCCGCCAAGAGACCCAGTACTTC.

This clone was detected once. V usage is TRBV6-5 and J usage is TRBJ2-1; TRBD1 aligns across 9 bases. The CDR3 spans 15 residues. Germline V lookup: CDR1 MNHEY, CDR2 SVGAGI. The V and J ends lost 0 bases and 9 bases, in that order; junction bases with no gene match: 6. The CDR3 region is CASSYSWTGDGEQFF. The CDR3 region has the DNA TGTGCCAGCAGTTACTCGTGGACAGGGGATGGTGAGCAGTTCTTC.

The chain joins TRBV3-1 (or the pseudogene TRBV3-2) to TRBJ2-1; 9 nucleotides agree with TRBD2. V lost 4 bases to trimming and J lost 4 bases; unmatched junction nucleotides: 14. The CDR3 is made up of 18 amino acids. Germline CDR1 is LGHDT and CDR2 is YNNKEL (reference sequence). The CDR3 loop reads CASSPGIGAGGRYNEQFF. In nucleotides, the CDR3 is TGTGCCAGCAGCCCGGGGATTGGTGCGGGGGGGCGTTACAATGAGCAGTTCTTC.

This clone has only one observation. V and J are TRBV6-1 and TRBJ2-3; 7 nucleotides agree with TRBD1. V was pared by 3 bases and J by 9 bases, with 12 bases of the junction left unmatched. Germline values: CDR1 MNHNS, CDR2 SASEGT. CDR3 length: 15 amino acids. CDR3 amino acids: CASSDRGTGVGTQYF. The CDR3 nucleotides read TGTGCCAGCAGTGATCGCGGTACAGGGGTGGGAACGCAGTATTTT.

The chain uses TRBV28 and TRBJ1-2; D is uncertain. Germline values: CDR1 MDHEN, CDR2 SYDVKM. Trimming took off 7 bases at V and 4 bases at J, with 16 bases between the two ends. The CDR3 has 14 amino acids. As DNA, the CDR3 is TGTGCCAGCATAGCGTCGGGGTACAGCTATGGCTACACCTTC. It translates to CASIASGYSYGYTF.

The gene calls are TRBV7-2 and TRBJ2-6; D remains unclear. Germline CDR1 is SGHTA and CDR2 is FQGNSA. This CDR3 comprises 15 residues. Trimming cost V 2 bases and J 4 bases, with 9 bases left between them. The CDR3 loop is CASSLRANGANVLTF. The CDR3 DNA sequence: TGTGCCAGCAGCTTAAGAGCTAACGGGGCCAACGTCCTGACTTTC.

The V call is TRBV12-1, the J call TRBJ1-4; the table's D call of TRBD1 was not tested on the DNA. TRBV12-1 is classified as a pseudogene. The CDR3 covers 16 residues. The CDR3 sequence is CASSFGRGQTNEKLFF. For the CDR3, the DNA is TGTGCCAGCAGCTTTGGCAGGGGGCAAACTAATGAAAAACTGTTTTTT.

The gene calls are TRBV7-9 and TRBJ1-1, with a weak D call TRBD1 (6 bases). The CDR3 is made up of 13 amino acids. The V end was cut by 3 bases, the J end by 4 bases, with 9 bases between. Per the germline V gene, CDR1 is SEHNR and CDR2 is FQNEAQ (reference sequence). The CDR3 is CASSFLTGTEAFF. The CDR3, as DNA: TGTGCCAGCAGCTTCCTGACAGGCACTGAAGCTTTCTTT.

The chain is built from TRBV6-5 and TRBJ1-6; the D is unclear. The CDR3 runs to 10 residues. The germline V gene encodes CDR1 MNHEY and CDR2 SVGAGI. Trimming took off 5 bases at V and 14 bases at J, with 7 bases between the two ends. As DNA, the CDR3 is TGTGCCAGCAGTCTAGAGTCCCTCCACTTT. Translated, it gives CASSLESLHF.

The chain recombines TRBV7-6 with TRBJ1-3; weak D call: TRBD1 (6 bases). Germline V lookup: CDR1 SGHVS, CDR2 FNYEAQ. The V and J ends lost 5 bases and 3 bases respectively, with 14 bases between them. There are 15 residues in the CDR3. The CDR3 sequence: CASSPTGGGGNTIYF. The CDR3 DNA reads as TGTGCCAGCAGCCCTACGGGGGGCGGTGGAAACACCATATATTTT.

This chain uses TRBV5-1 with TRBJ1-5, with unresolved D. From germline, CDR1 is SGHRS and CDR2 YFSETQ. The CDR3 length is 16 residues. Trimming shortened V by 4 bases and J by 7 bases, and 21 bases separated the two germline ends. The CDR3 loop is CASSPKPSTAGQPQHF. As DNA, the CDR3 is TGCGCCAGCAGCCCCAAGCCCTCAACGGCGGGCCAGCCCCAGCATTTT.

The V call is TRBV9, the J call TRBJ2-3; TRBD2 might be the D (6 bases). Trimming removed 0 bases at V and 2 bases at J, with 13 bases between. The length of the CDR3 is 16 residues. CDR1 is SGDLS and CDR2 is YYNGEE in the germline V gene. The CDR3 DNA sequence: TGTGCCAGCAGCGTAGTGGGAGGTGCGCACACAGATACGCAGTATTTT. Protein: CASSVVGGAHTDTQYF.

The rearrangement joins TRBV11-3 to TRBJ1-5; D remains unclear. The CDR3 extends over 16 amino acids. The V gene's germline CDR1 is SGHNT and CDR2 YENEEA. The V and J ends lost 0 bases and 2 bases respectively, with 11 bases between them. The CDR3 nucleotides are TGTGCCAGCAGCTTAGATGGTAGGAGGGGCAATCAGCCCCAGCATTTT. It is translated as CASSLDGRRGNQPQHF.

This clone has just a few counts. The CDR3 protein is CASSALLAGGYEQFF. CDR3 bases: TGTGCCAGCAGCGCGTTGCTAGCGGGGGGTTATGAGCAGTTCTTC. J is TRBJ2-1 and V is TRBV4-2; 11 nucleotides match TRBD2. Germline V lookup: CDR1 LGHNA, CDR2 YNFKEQ. CDR3 length equals 15 residues. J gave up 8 bases and V 5 bases, and 8 bases lay outside the gene matches.

Here the CDR3 DNA reads TGTGCCAGCAGCCAAACTAGGAGCCAAGAGACCCAGTACTTC. This translates into CASSQTRSQETQYF. V gene TRBV3-1 (or the pseudogene TRBV3-2) combines with J gene TRBJ2-5, with TRBD2 as a possible D gene (5 bases). The V end lost 2 bases, the J end lost 1 base, and 8 bases lay between the germline ends. This CDR3 comprises 14 residues. Germline CDR1 is LGHDT and CDR2 is YNNKEL (reference sequence).

A single count supports this clone. J is TRBJ1-1 and V is TRBV18; TRBD1 might be the D (5 bases). The V gene's germline CDR1 is KGHSH and CDR2 LQKENI. This CDR3 region has 13 residues. V was shortened by 4 bases and J by 1 base, with 7 bases between the two germline ends. The CDR3 here is CASSQGQNTEAFF. CDR3 in DNA: TGTGCCAGCTCACAGGGGCAGAACACTGAAGCTTTCTTT.

The chain employs TRBV30 and TRBJ1-2; a possible D gene is TRBD1 (6 bases). This CDR3 is built from 15 residues. Germline V gene lookup returns CDR1 GTSNPN and CDR2 SVGIG (reference sequence). V lost 7 bases, J lost 5 bases, and 23 bases lay in between. CDR3 sequence (DNA): TGTGCCTATTCACAGGGTAACTGGATGTCTTATGGCTACACCTTC. Protein sequence: CAYSQGNWMSYGYTF.

This chain connects TRBV11-3 to TRBJ2-1; TRBD2 matches 7 bases. V dropped 5 bases and J dropped 2; count of bases not matched to a gene: 3. This CDR3 spans 14 amino acids. Germline V gene sequence: CDR1 SGHNT, CDR2 YENEEA. The CDR3 bases are TGTGCCAGCAGCACTGGACTAGCCTACAATGAGCAGTTCTTC. Translation: CASSTGLAYNEQFF.

The V and J genes are TRBV30 and TRBJ1-1, with D perhaps matching TRBD1 (5 bases). This CDR3 contains 13 residues. Trimming left V 4 bases short and J 6 bases short, with 15 bases between. Germline CDR1 is GTSNPN and CDR2 is SVGIG (reference sequence). CDR3 sequence: CAWIQQVRSEAFF. The CDR3 DNA follows: TGTGCCTGGATACAACAGGTGAGGTCTGAAGCTTTCTTT.

CDR3 protein: CASRLVWYSPYNEQFF. The CDR3 nucleotides read TGTGCAAGTCGCTTAGTATGGTACTCGCCCTACAATGAGCAGTTCTTC. The chain carries TRBV12-2 and TRBJ2-1; the D segment call TRBD2 is taken from the table without a DNA check. TRBV12-2 is described as a pseudogene. This CDR3 has 16 residues.

This clone was counted a few times. The chain combines TRBV30 with TRBJ2-2; a possible D gene is TRBD2 (7 bases). V lost 7 bases and J 0 bases, leaving 12 bases between the germline ends. Germline V gene lookup returns CDR1 GTSNPN and CDR2 SVGIG (reference sequence). The CDR3 totals 14 residues. The CDR3 loop reads CALRGGPNTGELFF. In nucleotides, the CDR3 is TGTGCCTTAAGGGGGGGACCGAACACCGGGGAGCTGTTTTTT.

V gene TRBV28 combines with J gene TRBJ1-4, with TRBD1 matching over 9 bases. Germline V gene lookup returns CDR1 MDHEN and CDR2 SYDVKM. The CDR3 spans 15 residues. V dropped 5 bases and J dropped 8; count of bases not matched to a gene: 9. Here the CDR3 DNA reads TGTGCCAGCAGTGTTCTCGGGACAGGGCAAGAAAAACTGTTTTTT. Translated: CASSVLGTGQEKLFF.

The chain links TRBV10-3 to TRBJ1-5; D might be TRBD1 (5 bases). CDR1 is ENHRY and CDR2 is SYGVKD in the germline V gene. The CDR3 contains 14 residues. The V end was cut by 7 bases, the J end by 3 bases, with 13 bases between. The CDR3 DNA reads as TGTGCCATCAAAGGGGAAGGGGACAATCAGCCCCAGCATTTT. Amino acids: CAIKGEGDNQPQHF.

The chain uses TRBV6-5 and TRBJ1-1; D is possibly TRBD1 (5 bases). The CDR3 covers 14 residues. Germline V gene lookup returns CDR1 MNHEY and CDR2 SVGAGI. The V gene lost 3 bases and the J gene lost 1 base, with 9 bases spanning the gap. The CDR3 here is CASSYRRGNTEAFF. The CDR3 DNA reads as TGTGCCAGCAGTTATCGTAGGGGGAACACTGAAGCTTTCTTT.

The V call is TRBV30, the J call TRBJ1-2; TRBD1 might be the D (6 bases). CDR3 length equals 17 residues. Trimming left V 0 bases short and J 0 bases short, with 17 bases between. Germline V gives CDR1 GTSNPN, CDR2 SVGIG (reference sequence). The CDR3 DNA reads as TGTGCCTGGAGTGTAATTGGCAGGGGCGACCCTAACTATGGCTACACCTTC. This encodes CAWSVIGRGDPNYGYTF.

This clone was seen a few times. The CDR3 DNA reads TGTGCCAGCAGCCAAGACGTCGAGGGACAGCGGAAAGAGCAGTACTTC. Translating it yields CASSQDVEGQRKEQYF. This rearrangement joins TRBV7-9 to TRBJ2-7, with 7 nucleotides matching TRBD1. V trimming: 5 bases; J trimming: 7 bases; junction bases outside the gene matches: 17. Per germline, CDR1 SEHNR and CDR2 FQNEAQ (reference sequence). This CDR3 comprises 16 residues.